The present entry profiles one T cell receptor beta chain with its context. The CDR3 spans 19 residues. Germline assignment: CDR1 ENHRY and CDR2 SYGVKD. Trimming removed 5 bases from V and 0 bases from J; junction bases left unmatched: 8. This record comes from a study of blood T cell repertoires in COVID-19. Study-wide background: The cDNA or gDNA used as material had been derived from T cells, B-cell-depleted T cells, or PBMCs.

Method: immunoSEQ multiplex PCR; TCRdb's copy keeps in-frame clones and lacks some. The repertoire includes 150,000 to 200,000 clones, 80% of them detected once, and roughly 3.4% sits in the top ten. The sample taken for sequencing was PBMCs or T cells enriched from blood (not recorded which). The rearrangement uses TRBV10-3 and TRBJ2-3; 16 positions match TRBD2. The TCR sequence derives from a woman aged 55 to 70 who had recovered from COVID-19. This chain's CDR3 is CAISPGLAGGLSSTDTQYF. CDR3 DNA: TGTGCCATCAGTCCGGGACTAGCGGGGGGGTTGTCTAGCACAGATACGCAGTATTTT.